A single sample gave rise to the 15 T cell receptor beta chains below, sequenced in a study of blood T cell repertoires in COVID-19. Clones were sequenced by immunoSEQ multiplex PCR, and TCRdb holds only the in-frame ones, with some missing. This sample carries 300,000 or so clones, just under 85% of them seen once, and the ten largest clones take 4.1%. Sequenced input: peripheral blood. These receptors all come from a woman in her fifties or sixties with active or convalescent COVID-19.

Remarks on this clone: It is likely a read error: a sequence one base away is far more abundant. The chain carries TRBV7-2 and TRBJ1-2, with D uncertain. The CDR3 runs 12 residues. CDR1 and CDR2 (germline): SGHTA, FQGNSA. With 3 bases removed from V and 1 base from J, the gap between germline ends came to 3 bases. Here the CDR3 reads CASSFNNYGYTF. CDR3 in DNA: TGTGCCAGCAGCTTCAATAACTATGGCTACACCTTC.

This chain uses TRBV29-1 with TRBJ2-1; D is perhaps TRBD1 (6 bases). The CDR3 runs 13 residues. In germline, CDR1 is SQVTM, CDR2 ANQGSEA. V was pared by 4 bases and J by 3 bases, with 10 bases between. The chain's CDR3 is CSVAGTYYNEQFF. The DNA of the CDR3 is TGCAGCGTTGCCGGGACATACTACAATGAGCAGTTCTTC.

The chain couples TRBV5-5 to TRBJ2-7, with D tentatively TRBD2 (5 bases). Germline V gene lookup returns CDR1 SGHKS and CDR2 YYEKEE (reference sequence). Trimming removed 4 bases from V and 0 bases from J, with 5 bases in between. CDR3 length: 12 amino acids. The CDR3, as DNA: TGTGCCAGCAGCCGGGACTCCTACGAGCAGTACTTC. This translates into CASSRDSYEQYF.

The V gene is TRBV6-6, the J gene TRBJ1-6; D not certain. Germline CDR1 MNHNY, CDR2 SVGAGI (reference sequence). CDR3 size: 13 residues. V was cut by 2 bases and J by 6 bases, with 5 bases left in between. CDR3: CASSYGSNSPLHF. In DNA, the CDR3 is TGTGCCAGCAGTTACGGCAGTAATTCACCCCTCCACTTT.

CDR3: CASSPRQFDYGYTF. The CDR3 coding sequence is TGTGCCAGCAGCCCCAGACAGTTCGACTATGGCTACACCTTC. This chain uses TRBV5-4 with TRBJ1-2; TRBD1 might be the D (5 bases). The CDR3 sequence is 14 residues long. V lost 4 bases and J lost 3, with 13 bases in between. Germline V gene lookup returns CDR1 SGHNT and CDR2 YYREEE (reference sequence).

This clone appeared a few times. The chain carries TRBV3-1 (or the pseudogene TRBV3-2) and TRBJ1-4; weak D call: TRBD1 (5 bases). V shed 6 bases and J shed 6 bases, with 11 bases lying between them. CDR1 is LGHDT, CDR2 YNNKEL, per germline (reference sequence). The CDR3 is made up of 13 amino acids. The CDR3 region is CASSQRGDEKLFF. Written as DNA, the CDR3 is TGTGCCAGCAGTCAGCGGGGGGATGAAAAACTGTTTTTT.

This clone has just a few counts. The chain couples TRBV12-1 to TRBJ1-6; TRBD1, the D gene given by the table, was not confirmed from the DNA. TRBV12-1 is assigned pseudogene status. This CDR3 comprises 16 residues. The CDR3 region has the DNA TGTGCCAGCAGTTACAGGACAGGCAGGGAGAATTCACCCCTCCACTTT. Translation gives CASSYRTGRENSPLHF.

The rearrangement links TRBV12-2 to TRBJ2-7; the table's D call TRBD2 went unverified against the DNA. TRBV12-2 is listed as a pseudogene. The CDR3 consists of 17 residues. The CDR3 loop reads CASRRGRRTSGSYEQYF. The DNA of the CDR3 is TGTGCAAGTCGCCGGGGACGGCGGACTAGCGGTTCCTACGAGCAGTACTTC.

This chain links TRBV5-1 with TRBJ1-2; 8 nucleotides line up with TRBD1. The CDR3 contains 15 residues. The J segment lost 4 bases and the V segment lost 0 bases, leaving 5 bases of the junction unmatched. In germline, CDR1 is SGHRS, CDR2 YFSETQ. In DNA form, the CDR3 reads TGCGCCAGCAGCTTGGCCGGACAGGGAGCCTATGGCTACACCTTC. This sequence encodes CASSLAGQGAYGYTF.

The chain links TRBV19 to TRBJ2-5; TRBD1 matches 8 bases. Trimming removed 0 bases from V and 5 bases from J; junction bases left unmatched: 5. The CDR3 is made up of 15 amino acids. Germline assignment: CDR1 LNHDA and CDR2 SQIVND (reference sequence). Here the CDR3 reads CASSIEAGGGETQYF. The CDR3 DNA reads TGTGCCAGTAGTATAGAGGCAGGGGGCGGTGAGACCCAGTACTTC.

The rearrangement joins TRBV29-1 to TRBJ2-3; no clear D gene. V lost 4 bases and J 2 bases, leaving 10 bases between the germline ends. There are 13 residues in the CDR3. Germline-derived CDR1 and CDR2 are SQVTM and ANQGSEA. CDR3 region: CSVGNSYTDTQYF. CDR3 nucleotides: TGCAGCGTTGGAAACTCGTACACAGATACGCAGTATTTT.

The V and J genes are TRBV10-3 and TRBJ1-1; D ambiguous. Trimming took 5 bases from V and 5 from J, leaving 9 bases between them. Looked up from germline, CDR1 is ENHRY and CDR2 is SYGVKD. The CDR3 is 12 residues long. CDR3 coding DNA: TGTGCCATCAGTTGGACGGGGACTGAAGCTTTCTTT. Translation gives CAISWTGTEAFF.

This chain uses TRBV19 with TRBJ1-1, with TRBD1 as a possible D gene (5 bases). The CDR3 has 15 residues. Germline CDR1 and CDR2: LNHDA and SQIVND (reference sequence). V gave up 1 base and J gave up 3 bases, with 12 bases separating them. The CDR3 here is CASSIGGAEDTEAFF. In DNA, the CDR3 is TGTGCCAGTAGTATAGGCGGGGCCGAGGACACTGAAGCTTTCTTT.

V usage is TRBV28 and J usage is TRBJ1-6; D unclear. The germline V gene has CDR1 MDHEN and CDR2 SYDVKM. Trimming removed 6 bases from V and 3 bases from J, with 9 bases in between. This CDR3 comprises 14 residues. CDR3 sequence (DNA): TGTGCCAGCAGCCTAGGCAGCTATAATTCACCCCTCCACTTT. Translated: CASSLGSYNSPLHF.

The chain carries TRBV6-5 and TRBJ1-1, with TRBD1 as a possible D gene (6 bases). The CDR3 has 15 residues. Germline assignment: CDR1 MNHEY and CDR2 SVGAGI. Trimming pared 6 bases from V and 1 base from J, leaving 15 bases between. CDR3: CASSDLTDRNTEAFF. The CDR3 DNA is TGTGCCAGCAGCGATCTAACGGACAGGAACACTGAAGCTTTCTTT.